This T cell receptor (beta chain) was recorded in a study of OX40 agonist ivuxolimab in advanced cancers. CDR1 and CDR2 from the germline V gene are SGHRS and YFSETQ. This CDR3 is built from 16 residues. V shed 0 bases and J 0 bases; nucleotides not matched to a gene: 3. Sequencing used immunoSEQ multiplex PCR; TCRdb keeps in-frame clones, though not all of them. The sample holds about 73,000 clones, around 90% seen once. The material sequenced was CD4+ or CD8+ T cells sorted from blood, taken in a trial of the OX40 agonist ivuxolimab. The chain couples TRBV5-1 to TRBJ2-1; 7 bases match TRBD1. This clonotype was obtained from an adult with an advanced solid tumor such as melanoma, head and neck, liver or kidney cancer. The CDR3 nucleotides are TGCGCCAGCAGCTTGGAGTGGGACAGCTCCTACAATGAGCAGTTCTTC. It codes for CASSLEWDSSYNEQFF.